A selection of T cell receptor beta chains follows, all from one sample in a study of blood T cell repertoires in COVID-19. Generated by immunoSEQ multiplex PCR, the TCRdb table keeps only in-frame clones and is missing some. The repertoire holds 200,000 or so clones, with 79% as singletons. The material sequenced was peripheral blood. These TCRs come from a man between 60 and 75 years old with active or convalescent COVID-19. The CDR3 runs from the conserved cysteine through the conserved F or W. Fields, in order: clone size, J gene, D gene, V gene, CDR3 DNA, CDR3 protein. D genes are given only for firm matches. Size is stated for part of the rows, as once, few or many counts, or as a class when the clone is expanded.

-,TRBJ1-2,TRBD1,TRBV5-5,TGTGCCAGCAGCCCCACCCTCCGACAGGGCGGCGGCTACACCTTC,CASSPTLRQGGGYTF
-,TRBJ1-1,-,TRBV9,TGTGCCAGCAGCATATCCACAGGGTTGGAGACTGAAGCTTTCTTT,CASSISTGLETEAFF
-,TRBJ2-7,-,TRBV6-6,TGTGCCAGCAGTTACCTGACAGACTACGAGCAGTACTTC,CASSYLTDYEQYF
-,TRBJ2-5,TRBD2,TRBV5-1,TGCGCCAGCCGTAGCGGGAGTGGTGAGACCCAGTACTTC,CASRSGSGETQYF
-,TRBJ2-5,TRBD2,TRBV7-2,TGTGCCAGCAGCTTAGGCCGGGGGGTAATGGAGACCCAGTACTTC,CASSLGRGVMETQYF
-,TRBJ2-5,TRBD2,TRBV3-1/TRBV3-2,TGTGCCAGCAGCCCCACTAGCGGGATAACGTTACAAGAGACCCAGTACTTC,CASSPTSGITLQETQYF
-,TRBJ1-1,-,TRBV9,TGTGCCAGCAGCGTAGCCAGGGTGAACACTGAAGCTTTCTTT,CASSVARVNTEAFF
once,TRBJ1-1,-,TRBV19,TGTGCCAGTAACTGGGGGGGGTCAACGACTGAAGCTTTCTTT,CASNWGGSTTEAFF
few,TRBJ2-3,-,TRBV28,TGTGCCAGCAGTTTAAACGGTCTAGGCACAGATACGCAGTATTTT,CASSLNGLGTDTQYF
-,TRBJ2-2,TRBD2,TRBV6-5,TGTGCCAGCAGTCCCGGGACTAGCTCCGGGGAGCTGTTTTTT,CASSPGTSSGELFF
-,TRBJ2-7,TRBD1,TRBV10-3,TGTGCCATCAGCCCAAACCCCGGGACAGGGATACACTACGAGCAGTACTTC,CAISPNPGTGIHYEQYF
few,TRBJ1-1,-,TRBV28,TGTGCCAGCAGTTTTAACTTCTGGACTGAAGCTTTCTTT,CASSFNFWTEAFF
-,TRBJ2-1,-,TRBV4-3,TGCGCCAGCAGCCAAGGACTGCGTGGTGAGCAGTTCTTC,CASSQGLRGEQFF
-,TRBJ2-2,TRBD2,TRBV9,TGTGCCAGCAGCGTAGTTCCTAGCGGGAACACCGGGGAGCTGTTTTTT,CASSVVPSGNTGELFF
-,TRBJ2-5,TRBD2,TRBV19,TGTGCCAGTTGCCCGAGAGGCGGGGAGGGGGAGACCCAGTACTTC,CASCPRGGEGETQYF
once,TRBJ1-4,-,TRBV28,TGTGCCAGTTTCGCGGGCGGAGAAAAACTGTTTTTT,CASFAGGEKLFF
once,TRBJ2-3,TRBD2,TRBV30,TGTGCCTGGAGCCCCGGGACTAGCAGAAGCACAGATACGCAGTATTTT,CAWSPGTSRSTDTQYF
-,TRBJ1-4,-,TRBV19,TGTGCCAGTAGTCGGTATGGAACTAATGAAAAACTGTTTTTT,CASSRYGTNEKLFF
-,TRBJ1-1,-,TRBV21-1,TGTGCCAGCAGCCAACCCCGGGACAGGAAGAACACTGAAGCTTTCTTT,CASSQPRDRKNTEAFF
-,TRBJ2-1,TRBD1,TRBV5-1,TGCGCCAGCAGCTCGGGACAGGGGGCCCGCAATGAGCAGTTCTTC,CASSSGQGARNEQFF
-,TRBJ2-2,-,TRBV5-4,TGTGCCAGCAGCTTGGGGGTCCGGGGGGCTGACGGGGAGCTGTTTTTT,CASSLGVRGADGELFF
-,TRBJ2-1,TRBD1,TRBV7-2,TGTGCCAGCAGCTTAGGACAGGGACAGGGACCCTACAATGAGCAGTTCTTC,CASSLGQGQGPYNEQFF
-,TRBJ2-7,-,TRBV25-1,TGTGCCAGCAGTCCCCGGGACATTTCCTACGAGCAGTACTTC,CASSPRDISYEQYF
-,TRBJ1-2,-,TRBV20-1,TGCAGTGCTAGGGACAGAAGGGGCTACACCTTC,CSARDRRGYTF
many,TRBJ1-6,-,TRBV7-2,TGTGCCAGCAGCTTAGACTGGTCCTCACCCCTCCACTTT,CASSLDWSSPLHF
once,TRBJ1-2,-,TRBV19,TGTGCCAGTAGGACGGGAGGGGCTGACTATGGCTACACCTTC,CASRTGGADYGYTF
-,TRBJ2-7,TRBD1,TRBV10-3,TGTGCCATCAGGGGGACAGGACACGAGCAGTACTTC,CAIRGTGHEQYF
-,TRBJ2-1,TRBD2,TRBV5-4,TGTGCCAGCAGCCCTGGGACTAGCGGGATCAATGAGCAGTTCTTC,CASSPGTSGINEQFF
-,TRBJ2-5,-,TRBV29-1,TGCAGCGTCCTCGACGGAGGGGAGACCCAGTACTTC,CSVLDGGETQYF
-,TRBJ1-4,TRBD1,TRBV28,TGTGCCAGCAGTTTCCGACAGGGTTCGGCGGAAAAACTGTTTTTT,CASSFRQGSAEKLFF
-,TRBJ2-2,TRBD1,TRBV24-1,TGTGCCACCTCGCAGGGGGCTGTCACCGGGGAGCTGTTTTTT,CATSQGAVTGELFF
-,TRBJ2-2,TRBD2,TRBV29-1,TGCAGCGGGGCCGGGACTAGAAACACCGGGGAGCTGTTTTTT,CSGAGTRNTGELFF
-,TRBJ2-7,-,TRBV7-2,TGTGCCAGCACCCACGGGGGTTACGAGCAGTACTTC,CASTHGGYEQYF
-,TRBJ2-3,-,TRBV6-5,TGTGCCAGCAGTTACAGCAGGAGCACAGATACGCAGTATTTT,CASSYSRSTDTQYF
-,TRBJ1-1,-,TRBV18,TGTGCCAGCTCCCCGGACAGAAAAAGGGAAGCTTTCTTT,CASSPDRKREAFF
-,TRBJ1-1,TRBD1,TRBV28,TGTGCCAGCAGTTTATGGACAGGGAGGACTGAAGCTTTCTTT,CASSLWTGRTEAFF
-,TRBJ2-3,TRBD2,TRBV4-1,TGCGCCAGCAGCCATGGCCCCGGGACTAGCGGGAGAGGTAGCACAGATACGCAGTATTTT,CASSHGPGTSGRGSTDTQYF
-,TRBJ2-1,-,TRBV11-2,TGTGCCAGCAGCCTACGCGGACAGTTCCCCTACAATGAGCAGTTCTTC,CASSLRGQFPYNEQFF
-,TRBJ2-7,-,TRBV5-1,TGCGCCAGCAGCCCTGGCGCGGGGATGGTTTACGAGCAGTACTTC,CASSPGAGMVYEQYF
-,TRBJ2-1,TRBD2,TRBV2,TGTGCCAGCAGTCCTCTAGCGGGAGTCTACAATGAGCAGTTCTTC,CASSPLAGVYNEQFF
-,TRBJ1-1,-,TRBV7-9,TGTGCCAGCAGCTTTGTTCCGGACACTGAAGCTTTCTTT,CASSFVPDTEAFF
-,TRBJ2-3,-,TRBV19,TGTGCCAGTAGTATCCTGGCAGGGGAAACAGATACGCAGTATTTT,CASSILAGETDTQYF
-,TRBJ1-1,-,TRBV6-5,TGTGCCAGCAGTTTTCTGGTGGGCCAGAACACTGAAGCTTTCTTT,CASSFLVGQNTEAFF
-,TRBJ2-7,-,TRBV10-2,TGCGCCAGCAGTGAGTCGGTGGGCGTCGCATCCTACGAGCAGTACTTC,CASSESVGVASYEQYF
-,TRBJ2-7,-,TRBV27,TGTGCCAGCAGTTTTATACTGGGACTGGGGATATCGGGCGAGCAGTACTTC,CASSFILGLGISGEQYF
-,TRBJ1-2,-,TRBV28,TGTGCCAGTGAGGCAGGGTATGGCTACACCTTC,CASEAGYGYTF
-,TRBJ2-7,-,TRBV5-1,TGCGCCAGCAGCTTGGCAATACAAGAAGGAGCCCACGAGCAGTACTTC,CASSLAIQEGAHEQYF
many,TRBJ2-1,TRBD2,TRBV7-9,TGTGCCAGCAGCTTAGAAGGGTTAGCGGGAGTCGGATCTAATGAGCAGTTCTTC,CASSLEGLAGVGSNEQFF
-,TRBJ2-3,-,TRBV10-3,TGTGCCATCAGTGAGTCAGGACGGACACTAGCCCGGGACACAGATACGCAGTATTTT,CAISESGRTLARDTDTQYF
few,TRBJ2-3,-,TRBV7-2,TGTGCCAGCAGCTGGGGATCGGGGAGGGATACGCAGTATTTT,CASSWGSGRDTQYF
-,TRBJ1-2,-,TRBV13,TGTGCCAGCAGCTTAGCCCCACAGAGCTCGGGCTACACCTTC,CASSLAPQSSGYTF
-,TRBJ2-3,TRBD2,TRBV5-4,TGTGCCAGCAGCTTAGCTGCGGGAGGGACAGATACGCAGTATTTT,CASSLAAGGTDTQYF
-,TRBJ2-5,-,TRBV4-3,TGCGCCAGCAGCCAAGGGAGGGAGACCCAGTACTTC,CASSQGRETQYF
-,TRBJ2-2,-,TRBV19,TGTGCCAGTAGCCCTCGTGGGGGGTTCGGCACCGGGGAGCTGTTTTTT,CASSPRGGFGTGELFF
-,TRBJ1-4,TRBD1,TRBV18,TGTGCCAGCTCACCAACAGGGGGAAATGAAAAACTGTTTTTT,CASSPTGGNEKLFF